This entry is about one TCR beta chain. The antigen remains undetermined. Patients were aged 18 to 65, had disease duration under 2 months, and had newly diagnosed hyperthyroidism. Patients were excluded for uncontrolled infection, other autoimmune disease, pregnancy or lactation. This record belongs to a study of T cells in Graves' hyperthyroidism and ophthalmopathy. Study results and limitations: Separation of ophthalmopathy from stable hyperthyroidism was achieved by a 13 V-J model.

The source material, RNA transcripts, was used to amplify TCR beta CDR3 regions. First-round RT-PCR targeting the TCR CDR3 was performed with the HTBI primer set. One entry per CDR3 protein results from TCRdb running MiXCR on the multiplex PCR reads. This table holds hundreds of thousands of distinct CDR3 sequences, roughly 50% found once. Sequencing was carried out using peripheral blood or thyroid tissue (not recorded which). The clonotype comes from a woman aged 18 to 35 with Graves' hyperthyroidism.

The CDR3 nucleotides are TGCGCCAGCACACTTAGGGGAGACGGCACTGAAGCTTTCTTT. Its protein is CASTLRGDGTEAFF. V is TRBV5-1 and J is TRBJ1-1, with D tentatively TRBD1 (5 bases). Germline lookup yields CDR1 SGHRS and CDR2 YFSETQ. V was pared by 6 bases and J by 4 bases, with 16 bases between. This CDR3 is 14 amino acids long.